Listed here are 29 T cell receptor beta chains from one sample, sequenced in a study of cytotoxic CD8 clonotypes in ibrutinib-treated CLL. Clones were read by immunoSEQ multiplex PCR, and TCRdb kept only the in-frame ones, dropping some. The data show approximately 350,000 clones, with roughly two thirds seen just once and 6% to 6.5% held by the top ten. The material was PBMCs, obtained after 36 months of ibrutinib treatment. These receptors all come from a human donor with chronic lymphocytic leukemia.

This clone was picked up a small number of times. The chain recombines TRBV6-1 with TRBJ2-7, with TRBD2 matching 13 bases. CDR1 and CDR2 from the germline V gene are MNHNS and SASEGT. The CDR3 sequence is 17 residues long. V lost 4 bases, J lost 1 base, and 7 bases stayed unmatched. In DNA, the CDR3 is TGTGCCAGCAGTGGTGGCCCGGGACTAGCGGGGTCCTACGAGCAGTACTTC. Protein sequence: CASSGGPGLAGSYEQYF.

The V call is TRBV11-2, the J call TRBJ1-2, with TRBD1 matching over 7 bases. This CDR3 region has 14 residues. The V segment lost 0 bases and the J segment 7 bases; nucleotides outside the gene matches: 5. Germline CDR1 is SGHAT and CDR2 is FQNNGV. CDR3 sequence (DNA): TGTGCCAGCAGCTTAGATCGAGGGGGCCCTGGCTACACCTTC. Translating it yields CASSLDRGGPGYTF.

The chain joins TRBV20-1 to TRBJ2-1; the D call may be TRBD1 or TRBD2 (5 bases each). Trimming took off 6 bases at V and 10 bases at J, with 13 bases between the two ends. This CDR3 region has 11 residues. CDR1 and CDR2 from the germline V gene are DFQATT and SNEGSKA (reference sequence). Written as DNA, the CDR3 is TGCAGTGCACCCCGGGGCATAGAGCAGTTCTTC. It codes for CSAPRGIEQFF.

The chain combines TRBV13 with TRBJ2-1; 10 positions agree with TRBD1. V dropped 3 bases and J dropped 6; count of bases not matched to a gene: 11. The CDR3 covers 17 residues. Germline V CDR1 and CDR2: PRHDT, FYEKMQ (reference sequence). CDR3 coding DNA: TGTGCCAGCAGCTTGGGACGCGACAGGGGGCGCGGCAATGAGCAGTTCTTC. Protein: CASSLGRDRGRGNEQFF.

CDR3 loop: CASSEGGFPDTQYF. Written as DNA, the CDR3 is TGTGCCAGCAGCGAGGGGGGTTTCCCAGATACGCAGTATTTT. V gene TRBV9 combines with J gene TRBJ2-3; D assignment may be TRBD1 or TRBD2 (6 bases each). CDR3 length: 14 residues. From germline, CDR1 is SGDLS and CDR2 YYNGEE. V was pared by 3 bases and J by 4 bases, with 12 bases between.

This clone has a handful of counts. The chain uses TRBV7-6 and TRBJ2-3; 12 bases map to TRBD2. The CDR3 runs 16 residues. Germline V CDR1 and CDR2: SGHVS, FNYEAQ. Trimming cost V 6 bases and J 5 bases; bases outside gene matches: 9. The DNA of the CDR3 is TGTGCCAGCAGTTCATTCCCGGGACTAGCGGGAGATACGCAGTATTTT. Protein: CASSSFPGLAGDTQYF.

The chain employs TRBV28 and TRBJ2-7, with 7 bases identical to TRBD2. The CDR3 sequence is 14 residues long. CDR1 is MDHEN, CDR2 SYDVKM, per germline. After removal of 3 bases from V and 7 bases from J, the junction contained 9 bases not matched to a gene. CDR3 nucleotides: TGTGCCAGCAGTTTTAACGCGGGAGTGGGAGAGCAGTACTTC. Protein: CASSFNAGVGEQYF. Full variable domain (outside the CDR3, taken from reference TRBV28 and TRBJ2-7): DVKVTQSSRYLVKRTGEKVFLECVQDMDHENMFWYRQDPGLGLRLIYFSYDVKMKEKGDIPEGYSVSREKKERFSLILESASTNQTSMYLCASSFNAGVGEQYFGPGTRLTVT.

This clone was seen more than once but under ten times. Other DNA variants within this sample encode the same CDR3. The chain links TRBV5-1 to TRBJ1-1; D not certain. This CDR3 contains 13 residues. Germline lookup yields CDR1 SGHRS and CDR2 YFSETQ. With 0 bases removed from V and 4 bases from J, the gap between germline ends came to 7 bases. The CDR3 DNA follows: TGCGCCAGCAGCTTGGGACTTGGCACTGAAGCTTTCTTT. Translated: CASSLGLGTEAFF.

The rearrangement links TRBV5-1 to TRBJ1-2; D is ambiguous. The V gene's germline CDR1 is SGHRS and CDR2 YFSETQ. This CDR3 has 14 residues. The V gene lost 4 bases and the J gene lost 2 bases, with 12 bases spanning the gap. Written as DNA, the CDR3 is TGCGCCAGCAGCATCGACCTTCCCAACTATGGCTACACCTTC. Residues: CASSIDLPNYGYTF. Filled out from reference TRBV5-1 and TRBJ1-2, the complete variable domain reads KAGVTQTPRYLIKTRGQQVTLSCSPISGHRSVSWYQQTPGQGLQFLFEYFSETQRNKGNFPGRFSGRQFSNSRSEMNVSTLELGDSALYLCASSIDLPNYGYTFGSGTRLTVV.

The chain uses TRBV6-1 and TRBJ2-7, with 9 bases that match TRBD1. CDR1 is MNHNS and CDR2 is SASEGT in the germline V gene. Trimming cost V 3 bases and J 4 bases; bases outside gene matches: 7. The CDR3 runs to 15 residues. For the CDR3, the DNA is TGTGCCAGCAGTGACGGTACAGGGGGCTATTACGAGCAGTACTTC. It translates to CASSDGTGGYYEQYF.

This sequence joins TRBV15 and TRBJ2-3, with a possible D match to TRBD2 (5 bases). Germline V gene data show CDR1 as LNHNV and CDR2 as YYDKDF (reference sequence). This CDR3 spans 13 amino acids. V was shortened by 5 bases and J by 4 bases, with 10 bases between the two germline ends. The CDR3 sequence is CATSLGAADTQYF. The DNA of the CDR3 is TGTGCCACCAGCCTGGGAGCCGCAGATACGCAGTATTTT.

The chain couples TRBV29-1 to TRBJ2-7; 10 positions agree with TRBD1. With V trimmed by 7 bases and J by 2 bases, 5 bases remained unmatched. Germline V CDR1 and CDR2: SQVTM, ANQGSEA. The CDR3 is made up of 13 amino acids. DNA for the CDR3: TGCAGCGGCCGGGACAGGGGAGCCTACGAGCAGTACTTC. This encodes CSGRDRGAYEQYF.

This clone was seen just once. The chain joins TRBV18 to TRBJ2-1; 9 nucleotides align to TRBD2. CDR1 is KGHSH, CDR2 LQKENI, per germline. V dropped 0 bases and J dropped 1; count of bases not matched to a gene: 4. There are 17 residues in the CDR3. CDR3 coding DNA: TGTGCCAGCTCACCACCGTTAGCGGGAGCGTCCTACAATGAGCAGTTCTTC. It codes for CASSPPLAGASYNEQFF.

CDR3 residues: CASSVASQQETQYF. CDR3 nucleotides: TGTGCCAGCAGCGTAGCTTCCCAACAAGAGACCCAGTACTTC. The chain recombines TRBV9 with TRBJ2-5; the D is unclear. In germline, CDR1 is SGDLS, CDR2 YYNGEE. The CDR3 is 14 amino acids. V lost 0 bases and J 2 bases, leaving 8 bases between the germline ends.

CDR3 protein: CSVPIRGELFF. CDR3 coding DNA: TGCAGCGTGCCTATTCGCGGGGAGCTGTTTTTT. The chain is built from TRBV29-1 and TRBJ2-2; D not certain. Trimming removed 6 bases from V and 7 bases from J, with 9 bases in between. The CDR3 is 11 amino acids. Germline V lookup: CDR1 SQVTM, CDR2 ANQGSEA.

This sequence joins TRBV9 and TRBJ1-2, with 10 positions matching TRBD1. The CDR3 sequence is 12 residues long. CDR1 and CDR2 (germline): SGDLS, YYNGEE. J gave up 8 bases and V 3 bases, and 1 base lay outside the gene matches. CDR3 region: CASSGTGGGYTF. In DNA form, the CDR3 reads TGTGCCAGCAGCGGGACAGGGGGAGGCTACACCTTC.

A remark on this clone: At the DNA level, this CDR3 is encoded by other sequences in the same sample as well. The chain uses TRBV7-2 and TRBJ2-7, with a tentative D call TRBD2 (5 bases). The germline V gene encodes CDR1 SGHTA and CDR2 FQGNSA. Trimming pared 2 bases from V and 4 bases from J, leaving 12 bases between. The CDR3 length is 14 residues. The CDR3 spells CASSLSGSAYEQYF. The CDR3 DNA is TGTGCCAGCAGCTTAAGCGGCAGTGCGTACGAGCAGTACTTC.

J is TRBJ2-2 and V is TRBV5-1, with TRBD1 as a possible D gene (6 bases). V was trimmed by 4 bases and J by 7 bases, leaving 14 bases between them. The CDR3 loop spans 14 amino acids. Germline V lookup: CDR1 SGHRS, CDR2 YFSETQ. The CDR3 DNA sequence: TGCGCCAGCAGCATCGGACAGTCCGGCGGGGAGCTGTTTTTT. Amino acid sequence: CASSIGQSGGELFF.

The rearrangement links TRBV19 to TRBJ1-5; D is unresolved. The V and J ends lost 4 bases and 0 bases respectively, with 10 bases between them. The germline gives CDR1 LNHDA, CDR2 SQIVND (reference sequence). The CDR3 runs to 15 residues. This CDR3 is CASSRGIYSNQPQHF. The CDR3 DNA sequence: TGTGCCAGTAGTAGAGGAATTTATAGCAATCAGCCCCAGCATTTT.

This sequence joins TRBV29-1 and TRBJ2-7; D remains ambiguous. V lost 7 bases to trimming and J lost 0 bases, with 4 bases between them. The CDR3 extends over 10 amino acids. Germline values: CDR1 SQVTM, CDR2 ANQGSEA. CDR3 amino acids: CSDSSYEQYF. The CDR3 nucleotides read TGCAGCGATAGCTCCTACGAGCAGTACTTC.

V is TRBV29-1 and J is TRBJ2-1; no firm D call. In germline, CDR1 is SQVTM, CDR2 ANQGSEA. The ends were cut back, 4 bases at V and 8 bases at J, with 24 bases in the middle. The CDR3 extends over 16 amino acids. Written as DNA, the CDR3 is TGCAGCGTTGCGTACCAGGCCGGGCTAGTAATCGATGAGCAGTTCTTC. Protein product: CSVAYQAGLVIDEQFF.

This chain connects TRBV29-1 to TRBJ2-7; maybe TRBD1 (5 bases). The germline V and J ends were trimmed by 6 bases and 2 bases, with 8 bases remaining between them. The CDR3 is 11 amino acids. Looked up from germline, CDR1 is SQVTM and CDR2 is ANQGSEA. The CDR3 coding sequence is TGCAGCGTGGCGGACACCTACGAGCAGTACTTC. Translating it yields CSVADTYEQYF.

This clone has a single count. CDR3 sequence: CASSPGEGETQYF. DNA of the CDR3: TGTGCCAGCTCACCAGGGGAGGGAGAGACCCAGTACTTC. V gene TRBV18 combines with J gene TRBJ2-5, with TRBD2 matching over 7 bases. V lost 2 bases and J lost 4; bases outside the gene matches: 1. There are 13 residues in the CDR3. Germline loops: CDR1 KGHSH, CDR2 LQKENI. Filled out from reference TRBV18 and TRBJ2-5, the complete variable domain reads NAGVMQNPRHLVRRRGQEARLRCSPMKGHSHVYWYRQLPEEGLKFMVYLQKENIIDESGMPKERFSAEFPKEGPSILRIQQVVRGDSAAYFCASSPGEGETQYFGPGTRLLVL.

The chain carries TRBV5-6 and TRBJ2-7; unclear D gene. This CDR3 is 11 amino acids long. V lost 4 bases to trimming and J lost 4 bases, with 6 bases between them. Germline V gene data show CDR1 as SGHDT and CDR2 as YYEEEE. In DNA form, the CDR3 reads TGTGCCAGCAGCACATCTTACGAGCAGTACTTC. This gives the protein CASSTSYEQYF.

The gene calls are TRBV6-6 and TRBJ1-2, with TRBD1 identical over 8 bases. The CDR3 loop spans 15 amino acids. Germline V CDR1 and CDR2: MNHNY, SVGAGI (reference sequence). V lost 0 bases, J lost 8 bases, and 8 bases stayed unmatched. The CDR3 spells CASSYSRQGSGGYTF. The CDR3 DNA reads as TGTGCCAGCAGTTACTCGAGACAGGGGTCGGGCGGCTACACCTTC.

The rearrangement links TRBV5-1 to TRBJ2-3; perhaps TRBD1 as D (6 bases). Germline assignment: CDR1 SGHRS and CDR2 YFSETQ. V lost 0 bases to trimming and J lost 2 bases, with 13 bases between them. CDR3 length: 16 residues. The CDR3 DNA reads as TGCGCCAGCAGCTTGGCTTTAGGGGGTCCCACAGATACGCAGTATTTT. It codes for CASSLALGGPTDTQYF.

The V gene is TRBV27, the J gene TRBJ2-1; 14 bases line up with TRBD2. Trimming took 3 bases from V and 8 from J; bases not matched to a gene: 3. Germline V gene sequence: CDR1 MNHEY, CDR2 SMNVEV (reference sequence). The CDR3 covers 15 residues. This CDR3 is CASSLTSGGADEQFF. The DNA of the CDR3 is TGTGCCAGCAGTTTGACTAGCGGGGGGGCGGATGAGCAGTTCTTC.

The chain links TRBV5-1 to TRBJ1-1, with D possibly TRBD1 on 6 matching bases. This CDR3 is built from 14 residues. Trimming left V 4 bases short and J 3 bases short, with 13 bases between. Germline lookup yields CDR1 SGHRS and CDR2 YFSETQ. CDR3 residues: CASSIDRLYTEAFF. Here the CDR3 DNA reads TGCGCCAGCAGCATCGACAGGCTGTACACTGAAGCTTTCTTT. The variable domain in full, with the rest retrieved from reference TRBV5-1 and TRBJ1-1, is KAGVTQTPRYLIKTRGQQVTLSCSPISGHRSVSWYQQTPGQGLQFLFEYFSETQRNKGNFPGRFSGRQFSNSRSEMNVSTLELGDSALYLCASSIDRLYTEAFFGQGTRLTVV.

This chain joins TRBV2 and TRBJ2-3; TRBD1 matches at 10 bases. This CDR3 has 15 amino acids. V was pared by 7 bases and J by 5 bases, with 9 bases of the junction left unmatched. CDR1 SNHLY and CDR2 FYNNEI come from the germline V gene. The CDR3 sequence is CASNLDRGHRDTQYF. Here the CDR3 DNA reads TGTGCCAGCAACCTTGACAGGGGGCATAGAGATACGCAGTATTTT.